This TCR beta chain was identified in a study of CD8+ T cells in alopecia areata. In its sample, this clone was seen a few times. Its antigen is still unknown. The junction departs from germline at one end; a sequencing error may be responsible. TCR sequencing used cDNA made by reverse transcription of extracted RNA. Here immunoSEQ multiplex PCR was the method, and the copy in TCRdb shows in-frame clones only, minus some. The data show 90,000 to 120,000 clones, with roughly 84% seen just once and over 20% held by the top ten. This CDR3 comprises 13 residues. Per germline, CDR1 SSHAT and CDR2 FNYEAQ (reference sequence). Study results and limitations: Resident alphabeta T-cell populations of normal skin are likewise subject to sequencing in scalp samples.

Specified treatment: oral pan-JAK inhibitor, 5-10 mg twice daily. The sequence was obtained from a human donor with alopecia areata. Material: CD8+ T cells sorted from blood, obtained at week 24, from a patient treated with tofacitinib. The J gene is TRBJ2-7, the V gene TRBV7-7; 8 nucleotides agree with TRBD2. CDR3: CASSLAGTYEQYF. The CDR3 DNA is TGTGCTAGCAGCTTAGCGGGGACCTACGAGCAGTACTTC.